Following are 11 T cell receptor beta chains from one sample sequenced in a study of blood T cells in healthy people across ages. With a J-beta primer mix and a sample-barcoded 5' primer, a second PCR ran about 6 to 11 cycles. TCRdb recomputed calls from the 5' RACE reads with MiXCR, one row per CDR3 protein. The sample includes approximately 1,000,000 distinct CDR3 sequences, under 40% of them seen just once. Sequencing was carried out using blood. These receptors were taken from a man aged 18 to 29 in good health.

CDR3 protein: CASSRGDPNTEAFF. In DNA, the CDR3 is TGTGCCAGCAGTAGGGGGGACCCGAACACTGAAGCTTTCTTT. The chain is built from TRBV6-2 or TRBV6-3 and TRBJ1-1; tentative D call: TRBD1 (6 bases). Germline assignment: CDR1 MNHEY and CDR2 SVGEGT. The CDR3 extends over 14 amino acids. The V gene lost 5 bases and the J gene lost 1 base, with 11 bases spanning the gap.

The chain is built from TRBV15 and TRBJ1-6; D uncertain. Germline V gene lookup returns CDR1 LNHNV and CDR2 YYDKDF (reference sequence). The V end was cut by 0 bases, the J end by 10 bases, with 7 bases between. The CDR3 is made up of 13 amino acids. The CDR3 region has the DNA TGTGCCACCAGCAGAGATGTAATATCACCCCTCCACTTT. Its protein product is CATSRDVISPLHF.

This chain joins TRBV29-1 and TRBJ2-3; 8 bases agree with TRBD1. The germline V gene encodes CDR1 SQVTM and CDR2 ANQGSEA. The CDR3 has 15 amino acids. Losses at the gene ends were 4 bases for V and 2 bases for J; bases not matched to a gene: 8. In nucleotides, the CDR3 is TGCAGCGTTGGACGTGCGGGACAGGTCACAGATACGCAGTATTTT. It codes for CSVGRAGQVTDTQYF.

In the case of this clonotype: Compared with germline, one end of the junction differs, possibly owing to a read error. J is TRBJ1-1 and V is TRBV5-1, with 8 positions matching TRBD1. CDR1 and CDR2 (germline): SGHRS, YFSETQ. The CDR3 totals 14 residues. The DNA for the CDR3 is TGTGCCAGCAGTTTAGCGGGACAGGACACTGAAGCTTTCTTT. Protein: CASSLAGQDTEAFF.

This clonotype was observed once. V is TRBV3-1 and J is TRBJ1-2, with D hard to call. Trimming cost V 1 base and J 4 bases, with 13 bases left between them. The V gene's germline CDR1 is LGHDT and CDR2 YNNKEL (reference sequence). The CDR3 is 15 residues long. The CDR3 DNA reads as TGTGCCAGCAGCCAAGCTAGTCCTGGAATCTATGGCTACACCTTC. Amino acid sequence: CASSQASPGIYGYTF. Using reference TRBV3-1 and TRBJ1-2 for the parts outside the CDR3, the full variable domain is DTAVSQTPKYLVTQMGNDKSIKCEQNLGHDTMYWYKQDSKKFLKIMFSYNNKELIINETVPNRFSPKSPDKAHLNLHINSLELGDSAVYFCASSQASPGIYGYTFGSGTRLTVV.

This chain connects TRBV24-1 to TRBJ2-7, with TRBD2 matching 13 bases. The tail of the sequence fits TRBJ2-5 better, so the J call may be wrong. The CDR3 loop spans 17 amino acids. The germline V gene encodes CDR1 KGHDR and CDR2 SFDVKD. The CDR3 spells CATSDTSGGAEQETQYF. In DNA form, the CDR3 reads TGTGCCACCAGTGATACTAGCGGGGGGGCCGAGCAAGAGACCCAGTACTTC.

The genes are TRBV5-1 and TRBJ1-1, with D unresolved. There are 13 residues in the CDR3. Trimming stripped 3 bases from V and 3 bases from J, with 9 bases between. Germline V lookup: CDR1 SGHRS, CDR2 YFSETQ. The CDR3 DNA sequence: TGCGCCAGCAGCTCGAGCTGGGACACTGAAGCTTTCTTT. The encoded protein is CASSSSWDTEAFF.

The V call is TRBV4-1, the J call TRBJ2-3, with D perhaps matching TRBD1 (6 bases). The CDR3 length is 15 residues. Between the trimmed V and J ends, which lost 3 bases and 0 bases, there was a span of 10 bases. The germline V gene has CDR1 MGHRA and CDR2 YSYEKL. DNA of the CDR3: TGCGCCAGCAGCCACCCTGGGGGCAGCACAGATACGCAGTATTTT. Its translation is CASSHPGGSTDTQYF.

This clonotype was counted only a few times. The rearrangement links TRBV30 to TRBJ1-1, with D perhaps TRBD1 (6 bases). Germline V lookup: CDR1 GTSNPN, CDR2 SVGIG (reference sequence). V lost 2 bases, J lost 11 bases, and 15 bases lay in between. The CDR3 totals 12 residues. For the CDR3, the DNA is TGTGCCTGGAGTCGGGGGGCTCGGGGTGCTTTCTTT. This encodes CAWSRGARGAFF.

V is TRBV3-1 and J is TRBJ1-1; TRBD1 is a possible D gene (6 bases). V was cut by 4 bases and J by 5 bases, with 14 bases left in between. The CDR3 is 14 amino acids. Germline CDR1 reads LGHDT; CDR2 reads YNNKEL (reference sequence). The CDR3 spells CASSRLDSGTEAFF. The CDR3 nucleotides are TGTGCCAGCAGCCGCCTGGACAGCGGGACTGAAGCTTTCTTT.

V usage is TRBV4-3 and J usage is TRBJ2-3; no definite D call. The V end lost 1 base, the J end lost 7 bases, and 12 bases lay between the germline ends. Germline values: CDR1 LGHNA, CDR2 YSLEER. The CDR3 contains 14 residues. This chain's CDR3 is CASSQGPVLNTQYF. The CDR3 DNA follows: TGCGCCAGCAGCCAAGGCCCAGTACTAAATACGCAGTATTTT.